The 10 T cell receptor beta chains reported below all come from one sample, sequenced in a study of tumor-infiltrating lymphocytes in primary liver carcinoma. TCR beta cDNA was made from 400 to 500 ng total RNA with a constant-region primer. Libraries for TCR beta were built through three nested multiplex PCR rounds, which together made up a slightly modified ARM-PCR procedure. The first two PCR rounds, approximately 10 cycles each, used TRBV1-TRBV30 forward primers and a C-beta reverse primer. TCRdb recomputed calls from the multiplex PCR reads with MiXCR, one row per CDR3 protein. The profile covers approximately 80,000 distinct CDR3 sequences, with 65% to 75% appearing a single time and less than 30% taken by the ten largest. Co-extraction yielded RNA and DNA from about 20-30 mg of unsorted bulk tissue. The specimen was tumor-adjacent normal liver tissue. All receptors come from a man in his forties with primary liver carcinoma and hepatitis B virus infection.

This clonotype occurred a few times. The CDR3 coding sequence is TGCGCCAGCAGCCAAGATACGCGGGGGCCTTATGGCTACACCTTC. It codes for CASSQDTRGPYGYTF. The chain carries TRBV4-3 and TRBJ1-2, with D tentatively TRBD1 (6 bases). The germline V gene encodes CDR1 LGHNA and CDR2 YSLEER. Trimming cost V 0 bases and J 5 bases, with 13 bases left between them. There are 15 residues in the CDR3.

A note on this clonotype: A much larger clone lies a single base off, so this may be a read error. V usage is TRBV7-9 and J usage is TRBJ2-7; unclear D gene. The CDR3 is 14 residues long. Per germline, CDR1 SEHNR and CDR2 FQNEAQ (reference sequence). CDR3 sequence reads: CVSSLGSSLGEQYF. For the CDR3, the DNA is TGTGTCAGCAGCTTGGGCAGCTCGTTGGGGGAGCAGTACTTC.

A note on this clonotype: This could be a read error, since a much larger clone is one nucleotide away. The CDR3: CAGSQGGHSGNTIYF. The DNA of the CDR3 is TGTGCCGGCAGCCAAGGGGGCCACTCTGGAAACACCATATATTTT. V gene TRBV6-5 combines with J gene TRBJ1-3, with TRBD1 matching over 7 bases. Germline lookup yields CDR1 MNHEY and CDR2 SVGAGI. The CDR3 spans 15 residues.

The J gene is TRBJ2-2, the V gene TRBV12-3 or TRBV12-4; TRBD2 is a possible D gene (5 bases). The CDR3 covers 16 residues. CDR3 residues: CISSPGLKRVTGELFF. The CDR3 nucleotides are TGTATCAGCAGTCCCGGACTGAAACGGGTCACCGGGGAGCTGTTTTTT.

This clonotype was found many times. The final CDR3 position lacks the conserved phenylalanine or tryptophan, pointing to a likely read error. CDR3 amino acids: CASSLVPREGEQYL. The CDR3 DNA sequence: TGTGCCAGCAGCCTGGTTCCACGTGAAGGAGAGCAGTACCTC. V usage is TRBV5-5 and J usage is TRBJ2-7; D not certain. There are 14 residues in the CDR3. V was cut by 4 bases and J by 7 bases, with 18 bases left in between. Looked up from germline, CDR1 is SGHKS and CDR2 is YYEKEE (reference sequence).

This clonotype was picked up many times. The gene calls are TRBV6-5 and TRBJ2-5; D gene ambiguous. Germline V gene lookup returns CDR1 MNHEY and CDR2 SVGAGI. The CDR3 length is 14 residues. V was cut by 5 bases and J by 5 bases, with 15 bases left in between. CDR3 residues: CASSMVGPGETQYF. The CDR3 DNA follows: TGTGCCAGCAGTATGGTCGGGCCCGGGGAGACCCAGTACTTC.

This clonotype has just one count. A much larger clone lies one base from this, so it may be a read error. The chain uses TRBV4-1 and TRBJ2-1, with D possibly matching TRBD2 (5 bases). V lost 0 bases and J 3 bases, leaving 12 bases between the germline ends. Germline assignment: CDR1 MGHRA and CDR2 YSYEKL. This CDR3 is built from 16 residues. DNA of the CDR3: TGCGCCAGCAGCCAAGAAGTAGCGACCGGCTACAATGAGCAGTTCTTC. Translating gives CASSQEVATGYNEQFF.

Notes on this clonotype: At one end the junction does not follow the germline gene, possibly because of a read error. CDR3 nucleotides: TGCAGCGTTGAAGTCTCCCAACAAGAGACCGAGTACTTC. This codes for CSVEVSQQETEYF. This chain connects TRBV29-1 to TRBJ2-5; unclear D gene. This CDR3 spans 13 amino acids. The germline gives CDR1 SQVTM, CDR2 ANQGSEA.

Details on this clonotype: The junction shows a germline mismatch at one end, possibly a read error. The rearrangement links TRBV6-5 to TRBJ2-7; maybe TRBD1 (5 bases). The germline V gene has CDR1 MNHEY and CDR2 SVGAGI. There are 15 residues in the CDR3. CDR3: CASRPRGVSSYVQYF. The CDR3, as DNA: TGTGCCAGCAGACCTAGGGGCGTGAGCTCCTACGTGCAGTACTTC.

V usage is TRBV4-1 and J usage is TRBJ2-7, with no clear D. CDR3 length: 16 residues. Germline lookup yields CDR1 MGHRA and CDR2 YSYEKL. The chain's CDR3 is CTNSQESGDISYEQYF. Here the CDR3 DNA reads TGCACCAACAGCCAAGAGTCAGGCGATATCTCCTACGAGCAGTACTTC.